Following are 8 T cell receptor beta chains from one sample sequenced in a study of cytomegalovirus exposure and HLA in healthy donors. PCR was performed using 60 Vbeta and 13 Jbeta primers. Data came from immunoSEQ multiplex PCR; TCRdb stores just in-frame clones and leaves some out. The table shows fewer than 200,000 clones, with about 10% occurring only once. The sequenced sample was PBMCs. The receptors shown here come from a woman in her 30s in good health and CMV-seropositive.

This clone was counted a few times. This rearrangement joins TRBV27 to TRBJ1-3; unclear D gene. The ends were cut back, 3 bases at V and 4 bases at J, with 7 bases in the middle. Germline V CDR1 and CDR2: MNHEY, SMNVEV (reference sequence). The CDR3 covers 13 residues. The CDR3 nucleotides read TGTGCCAGCAGTTTGAACACCGGAAACACCATATATTTT. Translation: CASSLNTGNTIYF.

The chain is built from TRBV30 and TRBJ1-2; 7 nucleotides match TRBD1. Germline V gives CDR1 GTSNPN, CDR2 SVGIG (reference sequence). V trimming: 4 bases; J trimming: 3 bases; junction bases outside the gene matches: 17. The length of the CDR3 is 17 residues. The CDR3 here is CAWIGDSWSSVDYGYTF. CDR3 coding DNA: TGTGCCTGGATTGGGGACAGTTGGTCGTCGGTAGACTATGGCTACACCTTC.

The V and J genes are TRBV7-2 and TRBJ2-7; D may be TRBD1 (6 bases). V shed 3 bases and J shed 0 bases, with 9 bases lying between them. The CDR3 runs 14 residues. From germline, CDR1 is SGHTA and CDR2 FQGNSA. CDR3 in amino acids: CASSFNRVSYEQYF. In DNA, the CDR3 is TGTGCCAGCAGCTTTAACAGGGTCTCCTACGAGCAGTACTTC.

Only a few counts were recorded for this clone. Here the CDR3 reads CASSLAASVSYEQYF. The CDR3 coding sequence is TGTGCCAGCAGCTTAGCAGCTAGCGTATCCTACGAGCAGTACTTC. The chain joins TRBV11-2 to TRBJ2-7; D is possibly TRBD2 (6 bases). Trimming removed 1 base at V and 1 base at J, with 11 bases between. The germline V gene encodes CDR1 SGHAT and CDR2 FQNNGV. This CDR3 comprises 15 residues.

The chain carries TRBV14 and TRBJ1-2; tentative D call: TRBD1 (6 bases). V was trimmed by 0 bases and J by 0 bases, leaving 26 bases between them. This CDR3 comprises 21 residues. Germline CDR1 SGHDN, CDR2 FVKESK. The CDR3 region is CASSQDRWGLAGDKANYGYTF. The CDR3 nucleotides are TGTGCCAGCAGCCAAGATCGGTGGGGGCTAGCAGGGGACAAAGCTAACTATGGCTACACCTTC.

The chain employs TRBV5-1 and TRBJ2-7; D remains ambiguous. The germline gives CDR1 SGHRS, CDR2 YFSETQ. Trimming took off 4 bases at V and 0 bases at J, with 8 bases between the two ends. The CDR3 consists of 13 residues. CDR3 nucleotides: TGCGCCAGCAGCCTGGGTAGCTCCTACGAGCAGTACTTC. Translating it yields CASSLGSSYEQYF.

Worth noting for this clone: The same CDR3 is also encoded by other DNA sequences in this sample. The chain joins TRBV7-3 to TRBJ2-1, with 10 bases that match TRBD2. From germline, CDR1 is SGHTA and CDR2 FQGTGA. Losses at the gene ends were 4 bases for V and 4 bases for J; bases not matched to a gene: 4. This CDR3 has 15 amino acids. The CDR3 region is CASSSLAGGYNEQFF. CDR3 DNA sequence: TGTGCCAGCAGCTCCTTAGCGGGAGGTTACAATGAGCAGTTCTTC.

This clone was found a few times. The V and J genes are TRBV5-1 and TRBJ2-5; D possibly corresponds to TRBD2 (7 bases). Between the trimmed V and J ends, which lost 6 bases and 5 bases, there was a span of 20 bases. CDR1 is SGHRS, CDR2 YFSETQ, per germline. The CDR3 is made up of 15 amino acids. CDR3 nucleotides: TGCGCCAGCACTGGGGGAGGGACACCCCCGGAGACCCAGTACTTC. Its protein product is CASTGGGTPPETQYF.